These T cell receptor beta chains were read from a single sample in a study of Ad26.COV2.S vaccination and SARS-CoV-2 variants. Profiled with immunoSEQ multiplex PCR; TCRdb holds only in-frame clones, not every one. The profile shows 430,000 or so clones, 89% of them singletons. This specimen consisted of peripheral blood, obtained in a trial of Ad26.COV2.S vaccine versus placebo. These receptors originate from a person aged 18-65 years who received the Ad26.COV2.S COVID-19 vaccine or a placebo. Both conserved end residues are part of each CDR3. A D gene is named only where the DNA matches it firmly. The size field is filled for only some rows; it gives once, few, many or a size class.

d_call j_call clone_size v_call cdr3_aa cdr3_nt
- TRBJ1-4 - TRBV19 CASSIVSAPYEKLFF TGTGCCAGTAGTATAGTCAGTGCTCCCTATGAAAAACTGTTTTTT
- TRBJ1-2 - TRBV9 CATGGTNYGYTF TGTGCCACTGGGGGGACTAACTATGGCTACACCTTC
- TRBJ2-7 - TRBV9 CASSVLSGSYEQYF TGTGCCAGCAGCGTACTTAGCGGCTCCTACGAGCAGTACTTC
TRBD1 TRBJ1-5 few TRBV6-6 CASSHRDRVSPQHF TGTGCCAGCAGCCACAGGGACAGGGTAAGTCCCCAGCATTTT
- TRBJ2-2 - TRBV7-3 CASSLTFDGTGELFF TGTGCCAGCAGCTTAACGTTCGACGGGACCGGGGAGCTGTTTTTT
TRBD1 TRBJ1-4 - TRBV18 CASSLARDRANEKLFF TGTGCCAGCTCACTGGCCCGGGACAGGGCTAATGAAAAACTGTTTTTT
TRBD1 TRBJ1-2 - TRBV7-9 CASSAPGTGSGYTF TGTGCCAGCAGCGCACCCGGGACAGGGAGTGGCTACACCTTC
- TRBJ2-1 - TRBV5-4 CASSRPPSEYNEQFF TGTGCCAGCAGCCGACCCCCCTCAGAGTACAATGAGCAGTTCTTC
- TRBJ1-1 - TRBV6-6 CASRRHPNTEAFF TGTGCCAGCAGACGACACCCGAACACTGAAGCTTTCTTT
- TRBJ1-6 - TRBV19 CASSMRGSSPLHF TGTGCCAGTAGTATGCGGGGGTCTTCACCCCTCCACTTT
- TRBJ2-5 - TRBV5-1 CASSLSPGSTETQYF TGCGCCAGCAGCTTATCACCGGGCTCCACCGAGACCCAGTACTTC
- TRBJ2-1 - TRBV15 CATSRVRYNEQFF TGTGCCACCAGCAGAGTTAGGTACAATGAGCAGTTCTTC
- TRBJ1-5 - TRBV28 CASSLGGRGNQPQHF TGTGCCAGCAGTTTAGGGGGAAGAGGCAATCAGCCCCAGCATTTT
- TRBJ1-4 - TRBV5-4 CASSLRQDVGEKLFF TGTGCCAGCAGCTTACGACAGGACGTTGGGGAAAAACTGTTTTTT